The TCR beta chain described here comes from a study of Graves' ophthalmopathy and Graves' hyperthyroidism. As concerns this clonotype: Its antigen is not known.

This CDR3 comprises 13 residues. V was clipped by 0 bases and J by 4 bases, with 8 bases between them. CDR1 and CDR2 (germline): SQVTM, ANQGSEA. Beta-chain TCR CDR3 regions were amplified from RNA transcripts. HTBI primers were used in a first-round RT-PCR, which preceded a second-round multiplex PCR. TCRdb passed the multiplex PCR reads through MiXCR, listing each CDR3 protein once. The repertoire holds around 1.1 million distinct CDR3 sequences, with about 38% as singletons. Study-wide findings and caveats: Built on 13 signatures, a model told ophthalmopathy apart from stable hyperthyroidism with over 85% sensitivity and 81.08% specificity. Blood was where most expanded thyroid clonotypes above 0.001 frequency also turned up.

This sequence originates from an adult man with Graves' hyperthyroidism. This chain uses TRBV29-1 with TRBJ2-3, with TRBD1 as a possible D gene (6 bases). Sequenced: peripheral blood or thyroid tissue (not recorded which). CDR3 DNA: TGCAGCGTTGAAGAGGGGGCGGCAGATACGCAGTATTTT. As protein: CSVEEGAADTQYF.